The 3 T cell receptor beta chains below come from one sample, sequenced in a study of Graves' ophthalmopathy and Graves' hyperthyroidism (dated by TCRdb to between 2017 and 2018). The reads were generated on an Illumina HiSeq 2000. TCR beta CDR3 regions were amplified from RNA transcripts for repertoire sequencing. A first-round RT-PCR used HTBI primers with the Qiagen OneStep RT-PCR kit, followed by a second-round multiplex PCR, size selection and purification. TCRdb reprocessed the public reads (quality trimming at Q25 with fastp, clone calling with MiXCR) and kept in-frame beta chains. Merged by CDR3 protein, the rows form single entries marked with the most common genes and DNA. The table for this sample lists 650,000 to 900,000 distinct CDR3 sequences; 40% of them were counted only once. The ten biggest clones cover around 40% of the sample. Material: peripheral blood. All receptors derive from an adult man with Graves' ophthalmopathy.

Turning to this clonotype: One junction end does not reproduce the germline sequence, and a read error may be involved. J is TRBJ2-2 and V is TRBV25-1; D may be TRBD2 (5 bases). The CDR3 runs 17 residues. Germline values: CDR1 MGHDK, CDR2 SYGVNS. CDR3 nucleotides: TGCGCCAGCAGCCAAGTTTTTTGGGCCGGAGGTCCCGGGGAGCTGTTTTTT. Amino acids: CASSQVFWAGGPGELFF.

The genes are TRBV9 and TRBJ2-7; D tentatively reads TRBD1 or TRBD2 (6 bases each). Trimming cost V 7 bases and J 3 bases, with 20 bases left between them. The CDR3 sequence is 15 residues long. Germline V lookup: CDR1 SGDLS, CDR2 YYNGEE. This CDR3 is CASSPEGGAGYEQYF. The CDR3 region has the DNA TGTGCCAGCTCACCGGAGGGGGGAGCCGGCTACGAGCAGTACTTC.

A few counts support this clonotype. The V and J genes are TRBV6-2 or TRBV6-3 and TRBJ2-7; 8 nucleotides line up with TRBD2. Trimming cost V 5 bases and J 7 bases; bases outside gene matches: 7. Germline values: CDR1 MNHEY, CDR2 SVGEGT. The CDR3 is made up of 13 amino acids. The chain's CDR3 is CASSLRLAREQYF. Written as DNA, the CDR3 is TGTGCCAGCAGTCTCCGACTAGCGCGGGAGCAGTACTTC.